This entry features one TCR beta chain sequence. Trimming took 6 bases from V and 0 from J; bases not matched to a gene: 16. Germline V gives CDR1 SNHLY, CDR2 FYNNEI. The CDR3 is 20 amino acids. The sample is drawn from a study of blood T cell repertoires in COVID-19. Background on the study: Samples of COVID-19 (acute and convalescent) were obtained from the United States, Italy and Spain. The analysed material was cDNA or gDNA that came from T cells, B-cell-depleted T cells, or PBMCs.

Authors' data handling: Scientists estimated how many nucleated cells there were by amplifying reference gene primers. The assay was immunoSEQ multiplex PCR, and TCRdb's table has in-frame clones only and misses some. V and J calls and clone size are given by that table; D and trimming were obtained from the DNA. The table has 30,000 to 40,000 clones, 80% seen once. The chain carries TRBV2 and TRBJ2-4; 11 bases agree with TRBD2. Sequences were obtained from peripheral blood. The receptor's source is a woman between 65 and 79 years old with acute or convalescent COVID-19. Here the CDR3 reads CASSGPTTSGGTLAKNIQYF. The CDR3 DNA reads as TGTGCCAGCAGCGGCCCCACTACTAGCGGGGGAACACTAGCCAAAAACATTCAGTACTTC.